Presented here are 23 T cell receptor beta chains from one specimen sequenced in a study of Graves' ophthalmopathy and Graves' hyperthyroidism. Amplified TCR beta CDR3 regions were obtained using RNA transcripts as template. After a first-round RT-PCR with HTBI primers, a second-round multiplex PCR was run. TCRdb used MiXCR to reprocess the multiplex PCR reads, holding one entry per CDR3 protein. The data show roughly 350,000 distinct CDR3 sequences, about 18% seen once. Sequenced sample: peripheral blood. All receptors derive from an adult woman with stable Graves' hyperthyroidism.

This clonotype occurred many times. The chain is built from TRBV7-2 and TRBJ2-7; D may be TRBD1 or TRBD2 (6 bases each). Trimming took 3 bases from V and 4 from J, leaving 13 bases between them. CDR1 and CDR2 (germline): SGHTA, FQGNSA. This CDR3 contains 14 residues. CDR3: CASSLGGRGYEQYF. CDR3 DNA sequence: TGTGCCAGCAGCTTGGGGGGCCGCGGGTACGAGCAGTACTTC.

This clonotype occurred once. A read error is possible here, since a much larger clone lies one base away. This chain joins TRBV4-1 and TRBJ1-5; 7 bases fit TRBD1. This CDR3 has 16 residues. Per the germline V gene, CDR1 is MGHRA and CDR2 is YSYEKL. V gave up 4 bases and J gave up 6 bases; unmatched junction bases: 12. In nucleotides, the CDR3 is TGCGCCAGCAGCCTCAGGGGGTTCGGCGGTTTTCAGCCCCAGCATTTT. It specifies CASSLRGFGGFQPQHF.

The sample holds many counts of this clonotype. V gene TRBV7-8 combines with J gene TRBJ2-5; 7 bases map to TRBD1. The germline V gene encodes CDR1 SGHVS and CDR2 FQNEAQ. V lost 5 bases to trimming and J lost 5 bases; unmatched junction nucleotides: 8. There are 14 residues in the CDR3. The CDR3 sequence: CASSNHRGRETQYF. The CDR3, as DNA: TGTGCCAGCAGCAATCACAGGGGTAGGGAGACCCAGTACTTC.

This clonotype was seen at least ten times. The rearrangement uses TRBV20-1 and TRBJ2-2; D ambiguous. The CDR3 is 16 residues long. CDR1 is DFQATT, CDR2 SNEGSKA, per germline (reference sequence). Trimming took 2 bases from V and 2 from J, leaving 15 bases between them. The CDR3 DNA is TGCAGTGCTAGATCTCAGGACCCACCAAACACCGGGGAGCTGTTTTTT. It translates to CSARSQDPPNTGELFF.

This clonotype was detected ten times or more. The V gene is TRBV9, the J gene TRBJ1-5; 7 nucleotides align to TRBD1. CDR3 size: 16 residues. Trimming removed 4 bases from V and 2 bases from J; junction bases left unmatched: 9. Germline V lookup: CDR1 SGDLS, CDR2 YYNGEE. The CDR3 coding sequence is TGTGCCAGCAGCCCCGGAGACAGGGTTGGCAATCAGCCCCAGCATTTT. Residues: CASSPGDRVGNQPQHF.

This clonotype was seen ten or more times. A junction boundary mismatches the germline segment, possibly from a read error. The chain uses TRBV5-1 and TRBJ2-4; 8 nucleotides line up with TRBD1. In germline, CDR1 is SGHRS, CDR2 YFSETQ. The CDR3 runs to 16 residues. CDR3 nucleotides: TGCGCCAGCAGCTTGGTTCCCAGGGGGCGAGGGAACATTAAGTACTTC. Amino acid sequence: CASSLVPRGRGNIKYF.

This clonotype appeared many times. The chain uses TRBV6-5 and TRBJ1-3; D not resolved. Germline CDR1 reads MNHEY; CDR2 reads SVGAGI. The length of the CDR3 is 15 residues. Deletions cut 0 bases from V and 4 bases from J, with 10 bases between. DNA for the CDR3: TGTGCCAGCAGTTACTCTGGGGTGCGAGGAAACACCATATATTTT. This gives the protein CASSYSGVRGNTIYF.

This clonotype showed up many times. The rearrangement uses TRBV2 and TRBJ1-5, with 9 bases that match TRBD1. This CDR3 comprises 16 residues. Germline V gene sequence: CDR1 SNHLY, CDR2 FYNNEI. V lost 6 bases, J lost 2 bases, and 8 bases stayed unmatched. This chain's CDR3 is CASSRQGVSGNQPQHF. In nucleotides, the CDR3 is TGTGCCAGCAGCCGACAGGGGGTGAGCGGCAATCAGCCCCAGCATTTT. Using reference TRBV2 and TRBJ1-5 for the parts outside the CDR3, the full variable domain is EPEVTQTPSHQVTQMGQEVILRCVPISNHLYFYWYRQILGQKVEFLVSFYNNEISEKSEIFDDQFSVERPDGSNFTLKIRSTKLEDSAMYFCASSRQGVSGNQPQHFGDGTRLSIL.

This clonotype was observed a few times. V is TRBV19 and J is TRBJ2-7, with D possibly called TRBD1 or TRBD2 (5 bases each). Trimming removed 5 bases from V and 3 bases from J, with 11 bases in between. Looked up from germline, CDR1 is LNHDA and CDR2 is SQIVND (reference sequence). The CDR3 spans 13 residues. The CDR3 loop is CASSSGRFYEQYF. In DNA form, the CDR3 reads TGTGCCAGTAGTTCGGGACGATTCTACGAGCAGTACTTC. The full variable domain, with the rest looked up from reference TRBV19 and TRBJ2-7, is DGGITQSPKYLFRKEGQNVTLSCEQNLNHDAMYWYRQDPGQGLRLIYYSQIVNDFQKGDIAEGYSVSREKKESFPLTVTSAQKNPTAFYLCASSSGRFYEQYFGPGTRLTVT.

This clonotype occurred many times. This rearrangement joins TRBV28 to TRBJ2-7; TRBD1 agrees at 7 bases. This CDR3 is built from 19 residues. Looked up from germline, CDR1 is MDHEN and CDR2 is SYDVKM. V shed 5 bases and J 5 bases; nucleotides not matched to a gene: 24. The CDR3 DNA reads TGTGCCAGCAGTCAAATACCACAGGGGATCGAGGGTGGGTGGAACGAGCAGTACTTC. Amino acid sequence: CASSQIPQGIEGGWNEQYF.

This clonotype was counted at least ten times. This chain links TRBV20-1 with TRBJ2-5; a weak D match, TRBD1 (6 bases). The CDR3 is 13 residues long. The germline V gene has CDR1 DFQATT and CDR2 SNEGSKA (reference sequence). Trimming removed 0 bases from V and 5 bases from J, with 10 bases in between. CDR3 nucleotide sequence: TGCAGTGCTAGAGATGGGGGCGCCGAGACCCAGTACTTC. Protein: CSARDGGAETQYF.

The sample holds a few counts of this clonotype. The CDR3, as DNA: TGTGCCAGCAGCCGTACAAATCCTGGGGCCAACGTCCTGACTTTC. This sequence encodes CASSRTNPGANVLTF. V is TRBV11-2 and J is TRBJ2-6, with D unresolved. The CDR3 length is 15 residues. V lost 5 bases and J lost 2, with 10 bases in between. CDR1 SGHAT and CDR2 FQNNGV come from the germline V gene.

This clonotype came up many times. This CDR3 reads CASKDGSSGANVLTF. CDR3 nucleotide sequence: TGTGCCAGCAAGGACGGAAGCTCTGGGGCCAACGTCCTGACTTTC. This rearrangement joins TRBV6-1 to TRBJ2-6; D remains ambiguous. Looked up from germline, CDR1 is MNHNS and CDR2 is SASEGT. Between the trimmed V and J ends, which lost 7 bases and 0 bases, there was a span of 10 bases. The CDR3 consists of 15 residues.

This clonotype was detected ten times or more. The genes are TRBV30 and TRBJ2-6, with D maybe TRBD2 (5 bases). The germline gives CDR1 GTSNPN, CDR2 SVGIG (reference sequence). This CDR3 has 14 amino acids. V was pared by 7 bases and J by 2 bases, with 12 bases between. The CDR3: CASNPGAGANVLTF. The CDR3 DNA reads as TGTGCCTCAAACCCCGGGGCTGGGGCCAACGTCCTGACTTTC. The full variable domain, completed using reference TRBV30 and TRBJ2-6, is SQTIHQWPATLVQPVGSPLSLECTVEGTSNPNLYWYRQAAGRGLQLLFYSVGIGQISSEVPQNLSASRPQDRQFILSSKKLLLSDSGFYLCASNPGAGANVLTFGAGSRLTVL.

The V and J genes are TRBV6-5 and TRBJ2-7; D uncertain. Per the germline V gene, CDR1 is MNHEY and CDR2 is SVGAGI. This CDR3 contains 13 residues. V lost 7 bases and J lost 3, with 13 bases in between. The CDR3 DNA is TGTGCCAGCAATTCGGGTTCGAGCTACGAGCAGTACTTC. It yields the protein CASNSGSSYEQYF.

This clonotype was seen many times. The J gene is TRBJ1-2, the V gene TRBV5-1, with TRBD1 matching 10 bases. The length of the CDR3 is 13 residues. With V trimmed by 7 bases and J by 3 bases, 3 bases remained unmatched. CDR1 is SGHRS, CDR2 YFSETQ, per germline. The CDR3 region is CASGTGADYGYTF. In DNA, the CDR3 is TGCGCCAGCGGGACAGGGGCGGACTATGGCTACACCTTC.

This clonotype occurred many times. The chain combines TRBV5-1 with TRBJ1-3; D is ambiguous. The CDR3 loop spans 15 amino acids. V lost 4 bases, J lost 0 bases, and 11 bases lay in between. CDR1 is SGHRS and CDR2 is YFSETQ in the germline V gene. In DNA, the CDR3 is TGCGCCAGCAGCGTTTCGACGTACTCTGGAAACACCATATATTTT. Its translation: CASSVSTYSGNTIYF.

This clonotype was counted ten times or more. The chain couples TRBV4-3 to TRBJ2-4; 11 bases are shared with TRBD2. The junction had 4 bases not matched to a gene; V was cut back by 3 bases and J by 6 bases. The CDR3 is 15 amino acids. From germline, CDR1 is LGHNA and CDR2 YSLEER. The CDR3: CASSQLAGGPNIQYF. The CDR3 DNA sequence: TGCGCCAGCAGCCAGTTAGCGGGAGGGCCAAACATTCAGTACTTC.

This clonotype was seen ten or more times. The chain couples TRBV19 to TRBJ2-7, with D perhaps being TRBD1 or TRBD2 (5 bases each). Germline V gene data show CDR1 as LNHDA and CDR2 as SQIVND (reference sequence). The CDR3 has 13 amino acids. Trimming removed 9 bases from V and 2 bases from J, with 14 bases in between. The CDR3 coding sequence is TGTGCCAGCAGTTGGGGGAGCGCCTACGAGCAGTACTTC. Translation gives CASSWGSAYEQYF.

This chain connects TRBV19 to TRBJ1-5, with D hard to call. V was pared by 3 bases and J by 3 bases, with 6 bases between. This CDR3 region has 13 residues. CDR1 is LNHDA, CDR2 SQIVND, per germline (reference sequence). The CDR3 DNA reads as TGTGCCAGTAGTATGCAGGCCAATCAGCCCCAGCATTTT. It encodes CASSMQANQPQHF.

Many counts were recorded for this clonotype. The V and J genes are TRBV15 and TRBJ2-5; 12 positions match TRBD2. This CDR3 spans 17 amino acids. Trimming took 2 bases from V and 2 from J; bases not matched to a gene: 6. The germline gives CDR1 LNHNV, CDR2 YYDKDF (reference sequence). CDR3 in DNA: TGTGCCACCAGCAGAACCCTAGCGGGAGGGGGGCAAGAGACCCAGTACTTC. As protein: CATSRTLAGGGQETQYF.

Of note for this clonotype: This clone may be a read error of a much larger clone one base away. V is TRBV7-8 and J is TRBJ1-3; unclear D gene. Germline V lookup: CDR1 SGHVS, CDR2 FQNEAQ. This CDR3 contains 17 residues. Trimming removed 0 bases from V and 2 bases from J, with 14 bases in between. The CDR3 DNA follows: TGTGCCAGCAGCTTAGCGCGCTACGGCGTCCCTGGAAACACCATATATTTT. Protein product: CASSLARYGVPGNTIYF.

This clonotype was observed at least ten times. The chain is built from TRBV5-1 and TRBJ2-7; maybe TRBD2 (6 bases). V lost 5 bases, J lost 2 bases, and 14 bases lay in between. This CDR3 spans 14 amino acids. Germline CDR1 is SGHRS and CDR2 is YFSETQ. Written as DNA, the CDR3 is TGCGCCAGCAGGGCGTCTAGCGCAACCTACGAGCAGTACTTC. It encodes CASRASSATYEQYF.